The subject of this entry is one TCR beta chain. As handled by the study authors: Counts of nucleated cells, estimated from reference gene primer amplification, were obtained. The table came from immunoSEQ multiplex PCR; TCRdb's copy has only in-frame clones and leaves some out. V, J and clone size are taken as reported in that table, and D and trimming were inferred from the DNA itself. The sample includes about 200,000 clones, more than 75% of them seen just once. V lost 8 bases, J lost 2 bases, and 5 bases stayed unmatched. The germline gives CDR1 MDHEN, CDR2 SYDVKM. This CDR3 has 15 amino acids. This sample stems from a study of blood T cell repertoires in COVID-19. Whole-study context: Researchers got acute and convalescent COVID-19 samples from the United States, Italy and Spain. From T cells, B-cell-depleted T cells, or PBMCs came the material, which was cDNA or gDNA.

Sequenced sample: peripheral blood. The receptor was isolated from a woman older than 75 with acute or convalescent COVID-19. The chain joins TRBV28 to TRBJ2-3; 12 nucleotides align to TRBD2. CDR3 amino acids: CASRTSGKNTDTQYF. The DNA for the CDR3 is TGTGCCAGCCGGACTAGCGGGAAAAACACAGATACGCAGTATTTT. Filled out from reference TRBV28 and TRBJ2-3, the complete variable domain reads DVKVTQSSRYLVKRTGEKVFLECVQDMDHENMFWYRQDPGLGLRLIYFSYDVKMKEKGDIPEGYSVSREKKERFSLILESASTNQTSMYLCASRTSGKNTDTQYFGPGTRLTVL.